A single TCR beta chain is shown here with its context. This entry comes from a study of T cell clonotyping in hematopoietic cell transplantation. Time point: recipient sample about 28 days before transplant, after cytoreduction. This CDR3 region has 13 residues. CDR1 LGHNA and CDR2 YSLEER come from the germline V gene. V was pared by 4 bases and J by 7 bases, with 13 bases between. Generated by immunoSEQ multiplex PCR, the TCRdb table keeps only in-frame clones and is missing some. This table holds some 13,000 clones, over 80% found once. Sequenced here: peripheral blood mononuclear cells, sampled before stem cell transplant. This TCR derives from a man in his sixties with acute myeloid leukemia. Some clones in this sample may be carry-over from other donors' samples. The genes are TRBV4-3 and TRBJ1-2; D is unresolved. The CDR3 here is CASSPTGAGGYTF. For the CDR3, the DNA is TGCGCCAGCAGCCCGACTGGAGCGGGTGGCTACACCTTC.